Below are 27 T cell receptor beta chains sequenced from a single sample in a study of shared clonotypes between healthy human individuals. Here immunoSEQ multiplex PCR was the method, and the copy in TCRdb shows in-frame clones only, minus some. This table has 2 million to 3 million clones, roughly 93% appearing once. Sequenced material: naive CD4+ T cells from PBMCs. Subset indicated: CD45RA+ positively selected. Every receptor here comes from a man younger than 35 in good health. Some clones in this sample may be carry-over from other donors' samples.

This clone has a single count. The DNA for the CDR3 is TGTGCCAGCAGCCGGGGACTTCTCCCCTACAATGAGCAGTTCTTC. Translating it yields CASSRGLLPYNEQFF. The V call is TRBV6-5, the J call TRBJ2-1, with D perhaps matching TRBD2 (6 bases). Germline V gene sequence: CDR1 MNHEY, CDR2 SVGAGI. V was shortened by 6 bases and J by 2 bases, with 14 bases between the two germline ends. CDR3 length: 15 amino acids.

The V and J genes are TRBV9 and TRBJ1-2; 12 nucleotides line up with TRBD1. The CDR3 spans 16 residues. V gave up 1 base and J gave up 4 bases; unmatched junction bases: 5. Germline V CDR1 and CDR2: SGDLS, YYNGEE. CDR3 in DNA: TGTGCCAGCAGCGTACTAGGGACAGGGGGCCTCTATGGCTACACCTTC. This sequence encodes CASSVLGTGGLYGYTF.

The chain is built from TRBV6-6 and TRBJ1-4, with a tentative D call TRBD1 (6 bases). CDR3 length: 14 residues. Germline V gives CDR1 MNHNY, CDR2 SVGAGI (reference sequence). Trimming cost V 8 bases and J 3 bases, with 13 bases left between them. The CDR3 coding sequence is TGTGCCAGCCGTAACCCAGGGGCTAATGAAAAACTGTTTTTT. Translating gives CASRNPGANEKLFF.

V gene TRBV6-6 combines with J gene TRBJ2-2; TRBD1 aligns across 8 bases. Germline lookup yields CDR1 MNHNY and CDR2 SVGAGI (reference sequence). V lost 6 bases, J lost 5 bases, and 11 bases stayed unmatched. The CDR3 runs 16 residues. CDR3 in amino acids: CASRLSGQGWTGELFF. The CDR3 DNA is TGTGCCAGCAGACTTTCCGGACAGGGTTGGACCGGGGAGCTGTTTTTT.

About this clone itself: This sample includes further DNA sequences coding for the same CDR3. The V gene is TRBV9, the J gene TRBJ2-1, with 11 bases fitting TRBD2. The CDR3 length is 15 residues. CDR1 is SGDLS and CDR2 is YYNGEE in the germline V gene. The V gene end was trimmed by 2 bases and the J gene end by 4 bases; junction bases not matched to a gene: 2. The CDR3 spells CASSVGTSGYNEQFF. For the CDR3, the DNA is TGTGCCAGCAGCGTGGGGACTAGCGGATACAATGAGCAGTTCTTC.

The gene calls are TRBV5-1 and TRBJ2-5; D unclear. V lost 3 bases and J lost 2, with 14 bases in between. This CDR3 contains 15 residues. CDR1 is SGHRS, CDR2 YFSETQ, per germline. The CDR3 sequence: CASSSGPRSQETQYF. The CDR3, as DNA: TGCGCCAGCAGCTCCGGACCCAGAAGTCAAGAGACCCAGTACTTC. Full variable domain (missing parts from reference TRBV5-1 and TRBJ2-5): KAGVTQTPRYLIKTRGQQVTLSCSPISGHRSVSWYQQTPGQGLQFLFEYFSETQRNKGNFPGRFSGRQFSNSRSEMNVSTLELGDSALYLCASSSGPRSQETQYFGPGTRLLVL.

The chain is built from TRBV30 and TRBJ1-1; D not certain. Trimming pared 4 bases from V and 4 bases from J, leaving 10 bases between. Germline V CDR1 and CDR2: GTSNPN, SVGIG (reference sequence). The CDR3 is 12 residues long. CDR3 amino acids: CAWTRWGTEAFF. CDR3 DNA: TGTGCCTGGACAAGGTGGGGCACTGAAGCTTTCTTT.

The chain is built from TRBV6-4 and TRBJ1-2; D remains unclear. Germline CDR1 and CDR2: MRHNA and SNTAGT. The CDR3 sequence is 14 residues long. Trimming took 3 bases from V and 7 from J, leaving 15 bases between them. The CDR3 sequence: CASSETMEMGGYTF. CDR3 nucleotide sequence: TGTGCCAGCAGTGAAACTATGGAGATGGGTGGCTACACCTTC.

The CDR3 sequence is CSVEGTIRTQYF. The CDR3 DNA follows: TGCAGCGTTGAAGGAACAATTCGGACCCAGTACTTC. The genes are TRBV29-1 and TRBJ2-5; no reliable D call. The CDR3 totals 12 residues. Trimming took 1 base from V and 7 from J, leaving 10 bases between them. CDR1 is SQVTM, CDR2 ANQGSEA, per germline.

The rearrangement joins TRBV28 to TRBJ2-1; a weak D match, TRBD2 (5 bases). Germline V lookup: CDR1 MDHEN, CDR2 SYDVKM. The ends were cut back, 6 bases at V and 3 bases at J, with 15 bases in the middle. This CDR3 comprises 15 residues. This chain's CDR3 is CASRLLGVNYNEQFF. The CDR3 DNA is TGTGCCAGCAGACTGCTGGGAGTTAACTACAATGAGCAGTTCTTC.

The genes are TRBV6-1 and TRBJ2-7; 9 bases line up with TRBD2. The CDR3 is 15 amino acids. Losses at the gene ends were 0 bases for V and 3 bases for J; bases not matched to a gene: 3. Germline V gene data show CDR1 as MNHNS and CDR2 as SASEGT. CDR3 sequence (DNA): TGTGCCAGCAGTGAAGCGGAGACTAGCGGCTACGAGCAGTACTTC. As protein: CASSEAETSGYEQYF.

This clone occurred a few times. This chain's CDR3 is CAWDSNGAGTEAFF. The CDR3 bases are TGTGCCTGGGACTCGAACGGGGCGGGCACTGAAGCTTTCTTT. This chain joins TRBV30 and TRBJ1-1, with D perhaps TRBD1 (5 bases). From germline, CDR1 is GTSNPN and CDR2 SVGIG (reference sequence). V was cut by 5 bases and J by 4 bases, with 17 bases left in between. The CDR3 length is 14 residues. Full variable domain (missing parts from reference TRBV30 and TRBJ1-1): SQTIHQWPATLVQPVGSPLSLECTVEGTSNPNLYWYRQAAGRGLQLLFYSVGIGQISSEVPQNLSASRPQDRQFILSSKKLLLSDSGFYLCAWDSNGAGTEAFFGQGTRLTVV.

The gene calls are TRBV7-2 and TRBJ2-7, with a weak D call TRBD1 (6 bases). CDR1 is SGHTA and CDR2 is FQGNSA in the germline V gene. V lost 4 bases and J 3 bases, leaving 10 bases between the germline ends. The CDR3 covers 13 residues. CDR3 protein: CASSYDRIYEQYF. CDR3 nucleotides: TGTGCCAGCAGCTACGACAGGATCTACGAGCAGTACTTC.

The chain carries TRBV7-3 and TRBJ2-1; D is possibly TRBD2 (6 bases). There are 13 residues in the CDR3. The germline V gene encodes CDR1 SGHTA and CDR2 FQGTGA. V was shortened by 4 bases and J by 4 bases, with 8 bases between the two germline ends. CDR3 nucleotide sequence: TGTGCCAGCAGCTACGGGACTTACAATGAGCAGTTCTTC. Its translation is CASSYGTYNEQFF.

The rearrangement joins TRBV5-6 to TRBJ1-4; D unclear. CDR3 length: 14 amino acids. Trimming left V 0 bases short and J 0 bases short, with 3 bases between. Looked up from germline, CDR1 is SGHDT and CDR2 is YYEEEE. CDR3 loop: CASSLAATNEKLFF. The CDR3 DNA sequence: TGTGCCAGCAGCTTGGCGGCAACTAATGAAAAACTGTTTTTT.

The chain couples TRBV5-1 to TRBJ1-2; no reliable D call. This CDR3 has 16 amino acids. CDR1 SGHRS and CDR2 YFSETQ come from the germline V gene. The V end was cut by 0 bases, the J end by 5 bases, with 17 bases between. The CDR3 loop reads CASSLGAAHGRYGYTF. CDR3 coding DNA: TGCGCCAGCAGCTTGGGGGCAGCACATGGAAGGTATGGCTACACCTTC. The whole variable domain, filled in from reference TRBV5-1 and TRBJ1-2, reads KAGVTQTPRYLIKTRGQQVTLSCSPISGHRSVSWYQQTPGQGLQFLFEYFSETQRNKGNFPGRFSGRQFSNSRSEMNVSTLELGDSALYLCASSLGAAHGRYGYTFGSGTRLTVV.

Concerning this clone itself: This same CDR3 is encoded by further DNA sequences in the sample. The chain recombines TRBV11-3 with TRBJ2-7, with 8 bases fitting TRBD2. This CDR3 has 14 residues. Trimming at V came to 5 bases and at J to 3 bases, leaving 6 bases not matched to a gene. Germline V gene sequence: CDR1 SGHNT, CDR2 YENEEA. CDR3 nucleotides: TGTGCCAGCAGCCTCACTAGCGGAAGCTACGAGCAGTACTTC. It codes for CASSLTSGSYEQYF.

This clone has just one count. The chain has TRBV4-3 and TRBJ2-2; 7 bases fit TRBD2. The CDR3 runs 16 residues. Germline V CDR1 and CDR2: LGHNA, YSLEER. Trimming cost V 0 bases and J 7 bases; bases outside gene matches: 8. The CDR3 here is CASSQERGERDGELFF. In DNA, the CDR3 is TGCGCCAGCAGCCAAGAGAGAGGGGAGCGGGACGGGGAGCTGTTTTTT.

A word on this clone: Within the sample, other DNA sequences also encode this same CDR3. The chain couples TRBV5-1 to TRBJ2-5, with TRBD2 matching 11 bases. The length of the CDR3 is 15 residues. J lost 2 bases, V lost 4 bases, and 4 bases had no gene match. From germline, CDR1 is SGHRS and CDR2 YFSETQ. As DNA, the CDR3 is TGCGCCAGCAGCAGGGGGACTAGCGGACAAGAGACCCAGTACTTC. Its protein product is CASSRGTSGQETQYF. Full variable domain (missing parts from reference TRBV5-1 and TRBJ2-5): KAGVTQTPRYLIKTRGQQVTLSCSPISGHRSVSWYQQTPGQGLQFLFEYFSETQRNKGNFPGRFSGRQFSNSRSEMNVSTLELGDSALYLCASSRGTSGQETQYFGPGTRLLVL.

The V gene is TRBV6-5, the J gene TRBJ2-5; the D gene is possibly TRBD2 (6 bases). The CDR3 spans 16 residues. Germline V lookup: CDR1 MNHEY, CDR2 SVGAGI. Trimming left V 0 bases short and J 7 bases short, with 18 bases between. CDR3 bases: TGTGCCAGCAGTTACTCGAATCCCGGAGGGTCGCTGACCCAGTACTTC. It is translated as CASSYSNPGGSLTQYF.

The V and J genes are TRBV6-5 and TRBJ1-1; 7 nucleotides align to TRBD1. Looked up from germline, CDR1 is MNHEY and CDR2 is SVGAGI. V dropped 2 bases and J dropped 1; count of bases not matched to a gene: 7. The CDR3 totals 16 residues. This CDR3 is CASSYKTGTSNTEAFF. CDR3 DNA sequence: TGTGCCAGCAGTTACAAGACAGGGACCTCGAACACTGAAGCTTTCTTT.

The rearrangement links TRBV7-3 to TRBJ2-3; D is undetermined. The CDR3 loop spans 15 amino acids. The germline CDR1 and CDR2 sequences are SGHTA and FQGTGA. V was clipped by 1 base and J by 0 bases, with 8 bases between them. CDR3 DNA: TGTGCCAGCAGCTTAAGGGCAGGAAGCACAGATACGCAGTATTTT. Translation: CASSLRAGSTDTQYF.

This chain joins TRBV18 and TRBJ1-5; maybe TRBD1 (6 bases). V dropped 3 bases and J dropped 3 bases, with 15 bases sitting between them. Germline CDR1 reads KGHSH; CDR2 reads LQKENI. The CDR3 is 16 residues long. The DNA for the CDR3 is TGTGCCAGCTCACCTGCTCGGTCAGGGGACAATCAGCCCCAGCATTTT. It codes for CASSPARSGDNQPQHF.

The chain has TRBV2 and TRBJ2-1; D perhaps matches TRBD2 (5 bases). The CDR3 length is 15 residues. Germline assignment: CDR1 SNHLY and CDR2 FYNNEI. Between the trimmed V and J ends, which lost 6 bases and 4 bases, there was a span of 16 bases. CDR3 sequence reads: CASRGDTGSYNEQFF. The CDR3 nucleotides are TGTGCCAGCAGGGGAGACACGGGGTCTTACAATGAGCAGTTCTTC.

The V and J genes are TRBV5-8 and TRBJ1-1, with 7 bases fitting TRBD1. V was clipped by 4 bases and J by 2 bases; unmatched bases: 5. Per the germline V gene, CDR1 is SGHTS and CDR2 is YDEGEE. There are 14 residues in the CDR3. CDR3 sequence: CASSRGGGNTEAFF. In DNA form, the CDR3 reads TGTGCCAGCAGCCGGGGAGGGGGCAACACTGAAGCTTTCTTT.

As DNA, the CDR3 is TGTGCCAGCAGCTCGGACAGATACTCCTACGAGCAGTACTTC. Its protein product is CASSSDRYSYEQYF. This chain connects TRBV11-2 to TRBJ2-7; TRBD1 is a possible D gene (6 bases). This CDR3 is built from 14 residues. Per the germline V gene, CDR1 is SGHAT and CDR2 is FQNNGV. The V end was cut by 4 bases, the J end by 0 bases, with 10 bases between.

This clone was counted a few times. This chain joins TRBV29-1 and TRBJ1-1; D unresolved. The V end was cut by 3 bases, the J end by 1 base, with 9 bases between. From germline, CDR1 is SQVTM and CDR2 ANQGSEA. The CDR3 contains 13 residues. The CDR3 region is CSVDGHRNTEAFF. CDR3 DNA sequence: TGCAGCGTTGATGGGCACCGGAACACTGAAGCTTTCTTT.